This T cell receptor beta chain is from a study of blood T cell repertoires in COVID-19. Some clones are missing from TCRdb's copy, which holds only in-frame ones; the method was immunoSEQ multiplex PCR. The repertoire has 200,000 to 250,000 clones, 85% to 90% of them found once; the top ten carry approximately 2.4%. The CDR3 runs 17 residues. Germline V gene data show CDR1 as MGHDK and CDR2 as SYGVNS. With 6 bases removed from V and 2 bases from J, the gap between germline ends came to 21 bases. The sequenced sample was peripheral blood. V gene TRBV25-1 combines with J gene TRBJ2-3; no clear D. The receptor's source is a man aged 25-45 years with COVID-19, enrolled during active disease. The CDR3 region is CASRGNWLVGYTDTQYF. The CDR3 coding sequence is TGTGCCAGCAGAGGAAATTGGCTAGTGGGTTACACAGATACGCAGTATTTT.